This TCR beta chain was sequenced during a study of cytomegalovirus exposure and HLA in healthy donors. Across the whole study: Ancestry clustering placed 81% of 350 to 500 genotyped donors in the Caucasian-associated cluster. General study results and limits: Association with HLA alleles at 0.05 false discovery rate was found for 16,951 TCR beta sequences in a later analysis. Several of the most significant clusters appeared, in a later analysis, to be linked to common viral pathogens. Cytomegalovirus status, reportedly, was diagnosed with high specificity and sensitivity by the classifier.

The junction had 1 base not matched to a gene; V was cut back by 5 bases and J by 4 bases. The V gene's germline CDR1 is MNHEY and CDR2 SVGAGI. The CDR3 sequence is 13 residues long. The study ran its PCR with 60 Vbeta and 13 Jbeta primers. This table comes from immunoSEQ multiplex PCR, and its TCRdb copy is limited to in-frame clones, with some not included. This table has about 200,000 clones, 60% to 85% appearing once. A remark on this clone: Its antigen is not known. Other DNA sequences of this sample code for an identical CDR3.

Sequencing input: PBMCs. The source is a man aged 35-49 years in good health and CMV-seronegative. The chain has TRBV6-5 and TRBJ1-5, with 8 positions matching TRBD1. The CDR3 DNA reads as TGTGCCAGCAGTCGGACAGGGAATCAGCCCCAGCATTTT. Its translation is CASSRTGNQPQHF.